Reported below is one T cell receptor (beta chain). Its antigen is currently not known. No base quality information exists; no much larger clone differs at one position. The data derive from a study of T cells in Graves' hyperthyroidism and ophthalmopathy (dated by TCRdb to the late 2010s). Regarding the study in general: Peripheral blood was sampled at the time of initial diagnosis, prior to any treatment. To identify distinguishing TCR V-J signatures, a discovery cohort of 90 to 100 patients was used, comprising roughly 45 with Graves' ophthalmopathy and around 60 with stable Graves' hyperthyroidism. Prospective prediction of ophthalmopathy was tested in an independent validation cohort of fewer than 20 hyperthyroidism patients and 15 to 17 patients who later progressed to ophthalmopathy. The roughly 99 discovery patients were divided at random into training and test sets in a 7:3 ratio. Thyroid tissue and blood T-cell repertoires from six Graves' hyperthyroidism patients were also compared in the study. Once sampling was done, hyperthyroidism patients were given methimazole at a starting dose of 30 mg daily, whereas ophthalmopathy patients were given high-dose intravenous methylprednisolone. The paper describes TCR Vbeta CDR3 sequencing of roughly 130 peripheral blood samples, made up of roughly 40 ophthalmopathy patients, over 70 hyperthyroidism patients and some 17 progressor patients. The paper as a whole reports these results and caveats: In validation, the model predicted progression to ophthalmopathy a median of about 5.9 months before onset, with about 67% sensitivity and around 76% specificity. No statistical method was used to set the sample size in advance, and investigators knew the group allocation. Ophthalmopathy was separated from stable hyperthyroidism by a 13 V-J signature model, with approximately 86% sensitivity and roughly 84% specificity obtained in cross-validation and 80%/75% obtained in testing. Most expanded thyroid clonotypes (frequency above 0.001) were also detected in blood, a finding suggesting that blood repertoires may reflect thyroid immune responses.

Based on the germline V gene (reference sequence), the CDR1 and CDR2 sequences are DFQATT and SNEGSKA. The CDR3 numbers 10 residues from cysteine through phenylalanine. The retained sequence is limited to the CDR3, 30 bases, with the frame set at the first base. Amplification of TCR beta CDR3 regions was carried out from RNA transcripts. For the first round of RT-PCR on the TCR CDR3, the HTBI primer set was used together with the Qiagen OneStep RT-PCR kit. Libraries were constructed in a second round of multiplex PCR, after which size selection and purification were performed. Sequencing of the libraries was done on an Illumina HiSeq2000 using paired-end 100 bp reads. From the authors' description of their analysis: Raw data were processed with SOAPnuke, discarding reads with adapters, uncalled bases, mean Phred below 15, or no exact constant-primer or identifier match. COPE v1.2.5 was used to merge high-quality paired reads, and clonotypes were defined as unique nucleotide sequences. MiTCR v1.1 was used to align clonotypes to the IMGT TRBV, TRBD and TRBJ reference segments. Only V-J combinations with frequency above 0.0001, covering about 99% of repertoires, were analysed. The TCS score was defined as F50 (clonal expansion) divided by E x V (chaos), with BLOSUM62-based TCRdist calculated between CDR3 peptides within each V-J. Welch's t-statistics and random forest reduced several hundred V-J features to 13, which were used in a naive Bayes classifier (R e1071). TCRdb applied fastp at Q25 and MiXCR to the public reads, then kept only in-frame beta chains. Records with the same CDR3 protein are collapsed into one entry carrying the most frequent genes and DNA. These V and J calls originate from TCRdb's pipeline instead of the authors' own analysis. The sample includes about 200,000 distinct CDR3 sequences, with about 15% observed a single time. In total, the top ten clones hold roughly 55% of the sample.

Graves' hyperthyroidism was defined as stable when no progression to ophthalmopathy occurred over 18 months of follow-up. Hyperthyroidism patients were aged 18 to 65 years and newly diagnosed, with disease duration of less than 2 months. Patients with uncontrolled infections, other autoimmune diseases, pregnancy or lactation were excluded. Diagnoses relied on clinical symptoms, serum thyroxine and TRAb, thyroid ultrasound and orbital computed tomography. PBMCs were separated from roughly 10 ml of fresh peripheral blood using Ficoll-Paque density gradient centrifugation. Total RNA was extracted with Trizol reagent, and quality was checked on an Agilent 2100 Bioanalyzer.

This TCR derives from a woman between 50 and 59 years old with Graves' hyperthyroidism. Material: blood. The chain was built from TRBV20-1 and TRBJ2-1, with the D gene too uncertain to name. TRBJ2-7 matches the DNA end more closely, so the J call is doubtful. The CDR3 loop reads CSASPNEQYF. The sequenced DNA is TGCAGTGCTAGCCCCAATGAGCAGTACTTC.